The 25 T cell receptor beta chains below come from one sample, sequenced in a study of cytomegalovirus exposure and HLA in healthy donors (dated by TCRdb to the late 2010s). The method was the immunoSEQ multiplex PCR assay. A mixture of 60 forward primers for TCR Vbeta segments and 13 reverse primers for TCR Jbeta segments was used in the multiplex PCR. Entries here come from immuneACCESS through TCRdb and include only in-frame sequences with V and J called. Some clones fail to appear in such tables; in the studies checked, an unresolved V gene covers under half of the shortfall, and the cause of the remainder is unknown. This sample lists roughly 150,000 clones; around 78% were detected once. The top ten hold about 1.6% of the sample. Material for sequencing was PBMCs. The receptor set was obtained from a middle-aged man in good health and CMV-seronegative.

The chain recombines TRBV5-1 with TRBJ2-3; 13 positions match TRBD2. The CDR3 runs to 16 residues. CDR1 SGHRS and CDR2 YFSETQ come from the germline V gene. The V segment lost 5 bases and the J segment 4 bases; nucleotides outside the gene matches: 7. The CDR3 DNA is TGCGCCAGCAGACTCTCAGGGACTAGCGGGGCAGATACGCAGTATTTT. Protein: CASRLSGTSGADTQYF.

This clone appeared once. V is TRBV4-1 and J is TRBJ2-7; 10 nucleotides align to TRBD1. This CDR3 spans 14 amino acids. The junction had 6 bases not matched to a gene; V was cut back by 4 bases and J by 6 bases. Germline V gives CDR1 MGHRA, CDR2 YSYEKL. CDR3 loop: CASSPGQGKAEQYF. CDR3 nucleotide sequence: TGCGCCAGCAGCCCGGGACAGGGGAAGGCCGAGCAGTACTTC.

This chain connects TRBV5-1 to TRBJ2-3; TRBD2 might be the D (5 bases). Looked up from germline, CDR1 is SGHRS and CDR2 is YFSETQ. V was cut by 2 bases and J by 6 bases, with 19 bases left in between. The CDR3 consists of 16 residues. CDR3 protein: CASSFLLDTGSDTQYF. Written as DNA, the CDR3 is TGCGCCAGCAGCTTTTTACTCGATACGGGAAGTGATACGCAGTATTTT.

The genes are TRBV2 and TRBJ2-1; 7 bases match TRBD1. Per germline, CDR1 SNHLY and CDR2 FYNNEI. V lost 8 bases, J lost 7 bases, and 8 bases stayed unmatched. The CDR3 extends over 13 amino acids. This CDR3 is CASQGEQGNEQFF. CDR3 in DNA: TGTGCCAGCCAAGGGGAACAGGGGAATGAGCAGTTCTTC.

This clone turned up a few times. The rearrangement joins TRBV21-1 to TRBJ2-7; TRBD2 reflects the table's D call only, with no check against the DNA. TRBV21-1 is listed as a pseudogene. The length of the CDR3 is 12 residues. The CDR3 DNA sequence: TGTGCCAGCAGGTCGGGGTACTACGAGCAGTACGTC. Its protein is CASRSGYYEQYV.

V gene TRBV9 combines with J gene TRBJ2-2, with a possible D match to TRBD1 (5 bases). Germline CDR1 is SGDLS and CDR2 is YYNGEE. The CDR3 extends over 14 amino acids. Trimming removed 4 bases from V and 4 bases from J, with 11 bases in between. This CDR3 reads CASSTRQLTGELFF. DNA of the CDR3: TGTGCCAGCAGCACCCGACAGCTCACCGGGGAGCTGTTTTTT.

V is TRBV10-2 and J is TRBJ2-4; TRBD2 matches at 10 bases. Germline CDR1 WSHSY, CDR2 SAAADI. With 9 bases clipped from V and 3 bases from J, the junction kept 11 bases outside the gene matches. CDR3 length equals 16 residues. CDR3 DNA sequence: TGCGCCAGGGTTAGCGGGAGGACCGGGGACAAAAACATTCAGTACTTC. Encoded protein: CARVSGRTGDKNIQYF.

This clone was counted only a few times. The rearrangement uses TRBV30 and TRBJ2-1; TRBD2 matches 7 bases. V lost 0 bases and J lost 2; bases outside the gene matches: 1. CDR1 and CDR2 from the germline V gene are GTSNPN and SVGIG (reference sequence). This CDR3 has 14 amino acids. The CDR3 protein is CAWSVRGAYNEQFF. The CDR3 nucleotides are TGTGCCTGGAGTGTACGGGGGGCCTACAATGAGCAGTTCTTC. Full variable domain (missing parts from reference TRBV30 and TRBJ2-1): SQTIHQWPATLVQPVGSPLSLECTVEGTSNPNLYWYRQAAGRGLQLLFYSVGIGQISSEVPQNLSASRPQDRQFILSSKKLLLSDSGFYLCAWSVRGAYNEQFFGPGTRLTVL.

This clone was detected a few times. The genes are TRBV7-8 and TRBJ2-7; 9 bases fit TRBD2. V trimming: 5 bases; J trimming: 2 bases; junction bases outside the gene matches: 1. The length of the CDR3 is 13 residues. Germline lookup yields CDR1 SGHVS and CDR2 FQNEAQ. CDR3 sequence: CASSEREAYEQYF. In DNA, the CDR3 is TGTGCCAGCAGCGAGCGGGAGGCCTACGAGCAGTACTTC.

The genes are TRBV25-1 and TRBJ2-5, with 10 bases fitting TRBD1. V shed 3 bases, J shed 5 bases, and the junction held 6 bases outside the gene matches. The CDR3 has 15 amino acids. The germline gives CDR1 MGHDK, CDR2 SYGVNS. The CDR3 region is CASSDRGQGRETQYF. The CDR3 nucleotides read TGTGCCAGCAGTGACCGGGGACAGGGGCGGGAGACCCAGTACTTC.

The chain recombines TRBV5-5 with TRBJ2-1; 7 bases map to TRBD2. The CDR3 extends over 15 amino acids. V lost 0 bases and J lost 6; bases outside the gene matches: 6. Germline CDR1 SGHKS, CDR2 YYEKEE (reference sequence). CDR3 in DNA: TGTGCCAGCAGCTTGGCGAGACTAGCTTCCAATGAGCAGTTCTTC. It encodes CASSLARLASNEQFF.

The V gene is TRBV5-3, the J gene TRBJ2-7, with D maybe TRBD2 (5 bases). Being an ORF, TRBV5-3 has a function that is uncertain. Trimming removed 2 bases at V and 6 bases at J, with 27 bases between. This CDR3 contains 18 residues. CDR3: CARSFIFGVESYLGEQYV. Here the CDR3 DNA reads TGTGCCAGAAGCTTTATCTTCGGGGTTGAATCCTACTTGGGCGAGCAGTACGTC.

A single count supports this clone. The chain links TRBV27 to TRBJ2-1, with 7 bases matching TRBD2. The junction had 12 bases not matched to a gene; V was cut back by 7 bases and J by 3 bases. From germline, CDR1 is MNHEY and CDR2 SMNVEV (reference sequence). CDR3 size: 16 residues. The CDR3 reads CASTLSRDYLYNEQFF. DNA of the CDR3: TGTGCCAGCACTCTATCCCGGGACTACCTCTACAATGAGCAGTTCTTC.

This chain connects TRBV7-2 to TRBJ1-4; D might be TRBD1 (5 bases). This CDR3 contains 14 residues. Looked up from germline, CDR1 is SGHTA and CDR2 is FQGNSA. V lost 0 bases, J lost 13 bases, and 15 bases lay in between. The CDR3, as DNA: TGTGCCAGCAGCTTAGCGGAAGGACACGGACCACTGTTTTTT. Its translation: CASSLAEGHGPLFF.

V and J are TRBV5-1 and TRBJ1-1, with TRBD1 matching 8 bases. The germline V gene has CDR1 SGHRS and CDR2 YFSETQ. Trimming cost V 4 bases and J 6 bases; bases outside gene matches: 8. The CDR3 runs to 14 residues. CDR3 sequence (DNA): TGCGCCAGCAGCCATATCGACAGGGGCGCTGAAGCTTTCTTT. It encodes CASSHIDRGAEAFF.

V usage is TRBV29-1 and J usage is TRBJ1-2; possibly TRBD1 for D (5 bases). Trimming pared 5 bases from V and 8 bases from J, leaving 21 bases between. Germline loops: CDR1 SQVTM, CDR2 ANQGSEA. This CDR3 spans 14 amino acids. CDR3 in DNA: TGCAGCGTTATACGGGGGTCGTACAGTGGGGGCTACACCTTC. Translating gives CSVIRGSYSGGYTF. The full variable domain, rest sourced from reference TRBV29-1 and TRBJ1-2, is SAVISQKPSRDICQRGTSLTIQCQVDSQVTMMFWYRQQPGQSLTLIATANQGSEATYESGFVIDKFPISRPNLTFSTLTVSNMSPEDSSIYLCSVIRGSYSGGYTFGSGTRLTVV.

The chain has TRBV2 and TRBJ2-1; 7 bases are a match to TRBD2. V gave up 3 bases and J gave up 8 bases; unmatched junction bases: 10. Germline V CDR1 and CDR2: SNHLY, FYNNEI. CDR3 length: 15 residues. In nucleotides, the CDR3 is TGTGCCAGCAGTGACCTAGGCGGGGGTGGGGATGAGCAGTTCTTC. As protein: CASSDLGGGGDEQFF.

In its sample, this clone was seen once. The chain has TRBV9 and TRBJ2-1, with a tentative D call TRBD2 (5 bases). The CDR3 has 12 residues. The V end lost 4 bases, the J end lost 7 bases, and 9 bases lay between the germline ends. The germline V gene encodes CDR1 SGDLS and CDR2 YYNGEE. CDR3 sequence reads: CASSRSGNEQFF. The CDR3 coding sequence is TGTGCCAGCAGCAGAAGCGGTAATGAGCAGTTCTTC.

This sequence joins TRBV7-9 and TRBJ1-1; 7 bases fit TRBD1. J was trimmed by 3 bases and V by 7 bases; bases with no gene match: 5. The CDR3 runs to 13 residues. CDR1 is SEHNR and CDR2 is FQNEAQ in the germline V gene (reference sequence). The CDR3 sequence is CASIQGVHTEAFF. CDR3 nucleotides: TGTGCCAGCATCCAGGGGGTGCACACTGAAGCTTTCTTT.

V usage is TRBV19 and J usage is TRBJ1-2; D remains unclear. The germline V gene encodes CDR1 LNHDA and CDR2 SQIVND (reference sequence). The V gene lost 5 bases and the J gene lost 5 bases, with 6 bases spanning the gap. The CDR3 sequence is 11 residues long. The CDR3 loop reads CASSLRYGYTF. The CDR3 DNA follows: TGTGCCAGTAGTCTCCGGTATGGCTACACCTTC.

A few counts support this clone. This rearrangement joins TRBV14 to TRBJ2-3; 8 nucleotides align to TRBD2. CDR3 size: 16 residues. From germline, CDR1 is SGHDN and CDR2 FVKESK. V was pared by 2 bases and J by 3 bases, with 7 bases of the junction left unmatched. The CDR3 protein is CASSQRSGSTTDTQYF. The CDR3, as DNA: TGTGCCAGCAGCCAACGGAGCGGGAGTACGACAGATACGCAGTATTTT.

This clone was seen only a few times. This CDR3 reads CASTRLGPETQYF. The CDR3, as DNA: TGTGCCAGCACTCGACTAGGCCCAGAGACCCAGTACTTC. The chain couples TRBV7-9 to TRBJ2-5, with a possible D match to TRBD2 (6 bases). The CDR3 covers 13 residues. The V and J ends lost 7 bases and 4 bases respectively, with 13 bases between them. Germline values: CDR1 SEHNR, CDR2 FQNEAQ (reference sequence).

The chain has TRBV6-5 and TRBJ2-5; D perhaps matches TRBD1 (6 bases). The germline V and J ends were trimmed by 6 bases and 9 bases, with 11 bases remaining between them. Germline V gene lookup returns CDR1 MNHEY and CDR2 SVGAGI. This CDR3 spans 11 amino acids. The CDR3 protein is CASRTGPSQYF. Written as DNA, the CDR3 is TGTGCCAGCAGAACAGGGCCTTCCCAGTACTTC.

The chain is built from TRBV2 and TRBJ2-3, with no clear D. Germline-derived CDR1 and CDR2 are SNHLY and FYNNEI. The CDR3 sequence is 13 residues long. V lost 0 bases to trimming and J lost 4 bases, with 5 bases between them. CDR3 region: CASSEAQSDTQYF. In DNA, the CDR3 is TGTGCCAGCAGTGAAGCGCAGTCAGATACGCAGTATTTT.

The chain couples TRBV28 to TRBJ1-2; D unclear. The CDR3 runs to 15 residues. Trimming took off 6 bases at V and 3 bases at J, with 17 bases between the two ends. CDR1 and CDR2 (germline): MDHEN, SYDVKM. CDR3 DNA: TGTGCCAGCAGCGAACAAACACCGGACTACTATGGCTACACCTTC. As protein: CASSEQTPDYYGYTF.